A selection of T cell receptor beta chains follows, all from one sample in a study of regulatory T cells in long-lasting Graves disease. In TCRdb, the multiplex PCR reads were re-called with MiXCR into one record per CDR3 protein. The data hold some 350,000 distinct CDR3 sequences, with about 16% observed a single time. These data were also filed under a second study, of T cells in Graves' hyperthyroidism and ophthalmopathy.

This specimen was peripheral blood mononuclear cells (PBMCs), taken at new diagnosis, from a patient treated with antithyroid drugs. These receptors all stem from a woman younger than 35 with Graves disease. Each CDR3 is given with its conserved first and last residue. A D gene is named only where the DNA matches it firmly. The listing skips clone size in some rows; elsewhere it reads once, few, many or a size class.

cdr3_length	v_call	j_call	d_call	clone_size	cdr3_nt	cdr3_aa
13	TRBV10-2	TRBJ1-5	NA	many	TGCGCCAGCAGCCGGGACCTTAATCAGCCCCAGCATTTT	CASSRDLNQPQHF
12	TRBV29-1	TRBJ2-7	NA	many	TGCAGCGCTGGACAGTTTGCCTACGAGCAGTACTTC	CSAGQFAYEQYF
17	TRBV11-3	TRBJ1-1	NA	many	TGTGCCAGCAGCACCCCCGCCATTAGGGAACCGAACACTGAAGCTTTCTTT	CASSTPAIREPNTEAFF
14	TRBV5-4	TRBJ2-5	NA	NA	TGTGCCAGCGGCCCTGGGACCTACCAAGAGACCCAGTACTTC	CASGPGTYQETQYF
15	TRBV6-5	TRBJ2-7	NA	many	TGTGCCAGCAGTTACGGGGACACCAGCTCCTACGAGCAGTACTTC	CASSYGDTSSYEQYF
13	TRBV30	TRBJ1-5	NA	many	TGTGCCTGGAGTGACCGGGGCGGGCAGCCCCAGCATTTT	CAWSDRGGQPQHF
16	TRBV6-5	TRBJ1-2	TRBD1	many	TGTGCCAGCAGTTACCTAGGGACAGGGGTCCCCTATGGCTACACCTTC	CASSYLGTGVPYGYTF
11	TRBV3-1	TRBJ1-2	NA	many	TGTGCCAGCAGCCACCTGTATGGCTACACCTTC	CASSHLYGYTF
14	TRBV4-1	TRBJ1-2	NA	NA	TGCGCCAGCAGCCAAGAGGCAGGCACTGGAGGCTACACCTTC	CASSQEAGTGGYTF
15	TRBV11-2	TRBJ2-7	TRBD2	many	TGTGCCAGCAGCCAGGGACTAGCGGGGGCCTACGAGCAGTACTTC	CASSQGLAGAYEQYF
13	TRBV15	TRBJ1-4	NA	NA	TGTGCCACCAGCTTAACCGGGGGCGAAAAACTGTTTTTT	CATSLTGGEKLFF
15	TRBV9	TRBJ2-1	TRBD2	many	TGTGCCAGCAGCGTAGAGACTAGCGGGGGGCTTGAGCAGTTCTTC	CASSVETSGGLEQFF
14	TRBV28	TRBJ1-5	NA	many	TGTGCCAGCAGTTTGACGGATAGGAATCAGCCCCAGCATTTT	CASSLTDRNQPQHF
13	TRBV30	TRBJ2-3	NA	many	TGTGCCTGGAGTGAGGAGCGAGCGGCAACGCAGTATTTT	CAWSEERAATQYF
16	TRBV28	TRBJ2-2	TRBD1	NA	TGTGCCAGCAGTTTACCGGGACAGGGTATGACCGGGGAGCTGTTTTTT	CASSLPGQGMTGELFF
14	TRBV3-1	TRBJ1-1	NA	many	TGTGCCAGCAGCCTGGGGACGTTGAACACTGAAGCTTTCTTT	CASSLGTLNTEAFF
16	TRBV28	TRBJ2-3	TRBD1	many	TGTGCCACGGCCGGGACAGGCTACTCTAGCACAGATACGCAGTATTTT	CATAGTGYSSTDTQYF
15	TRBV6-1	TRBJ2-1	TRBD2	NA	TGTGCCAGCAGCCCGGGACTAGCGGGGACCATGGAGCAGTTCTTC	CASSPGLAGTMEQFF
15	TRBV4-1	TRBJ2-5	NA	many	TGCGCCAGCAGCCAAACGTACGAGGGTGGGAAGACCCAGTACTTC	CASSQTYEGGKTQYF
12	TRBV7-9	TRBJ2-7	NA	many	TGTGCCAGCAGCTTAGAGGGTAGGAAGCAGTACTTC	CASSLEGRKQYF
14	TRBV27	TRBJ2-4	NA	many	TGTGCCAGCAGTTCTGCAGGGATTCCTTACATTCAGTACTTC	CASSSAGIPYIQYF
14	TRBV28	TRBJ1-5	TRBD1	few	TGTGCCAGCAGTTCTCGACAGGGGGGGCAGGACCAGCATTTT	CASSSRQGGQDQHF
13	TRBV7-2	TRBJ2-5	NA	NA	TGTGCCAGCAGCTTAAGGTTTATTGAGACCCAGTACTTC	CASSLRFIETQYF
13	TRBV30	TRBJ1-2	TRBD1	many	TGTGCCTGGAGTCTGACAGGGCCTTATGGCTACACCTTC	CAWSLTGPYGYTF
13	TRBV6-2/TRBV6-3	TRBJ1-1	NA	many	TGTGCCAGAGACCCTAATTGGGGGAGGGTATCTTTCTTT	CARDPNWGRVSFF
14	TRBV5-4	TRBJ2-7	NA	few	TGTGCCAGCAGCTTTCCGGGAGAGATCTACGAGCAGTACTTC	CASSFPGEIYEQYF
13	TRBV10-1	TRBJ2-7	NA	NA	TGCGCCAGCAGTGTTAGCAGGGCCTACGAGCAGTACTTC	CASSVSRAYEQYF
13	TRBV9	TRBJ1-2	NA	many	TGTGCCAGCAGCGTAGGCAGGTCCTATGGCTACACCTTC	CASSVGRSYGYTF
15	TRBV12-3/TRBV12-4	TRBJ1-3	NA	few	TGTGCCAGCAGTTTAGCCGCAGGGAAGGGAAACACCATATATTTT	CASSLAAGKGNTIYF
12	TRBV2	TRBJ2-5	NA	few	TGTGCCAGCCTTGGCCAAAAAGAAACCCAGTACTTC	CASLGQKETQYF
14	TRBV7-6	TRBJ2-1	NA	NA	TGTGCCAGCAGCACCCCTTTCGGCTCCAATGAGCAGTTCTTC	CASSTPFGSNEQFF
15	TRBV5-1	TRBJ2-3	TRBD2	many	TGCGCCAGCTACCTTAGCGGGACTACATCAGATACGCAGTATTTT	CASYLSGTTSDTQYF
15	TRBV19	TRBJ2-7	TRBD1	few	TGTGCCAGTAGTATCCCTGGACAGGGTCACTACGAGCAGTACTTC	CASSIPGQGHYEQYF
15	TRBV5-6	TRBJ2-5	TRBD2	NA	TGTGCCAGCAGCTTGGAAGCGGGACTCGGAGAGACCCAGTACTTC	CASSLEAGLGETQYF
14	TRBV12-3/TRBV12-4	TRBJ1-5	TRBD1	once	TGTGCCACAGGGCAGGGGGCGTCCAATCAGCCCCAGCATTTT	CATGQGASNQPQHF
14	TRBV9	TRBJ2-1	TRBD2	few	TGTGCCAGCAGCCCGAAACGACTAGCTAATGAGCAGTTCTTC	CASSPKRLANEQFF
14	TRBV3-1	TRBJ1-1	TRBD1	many	TGTGCCAGCAGCAGCAGGGACAGAGACACTGAAGCTTTCTTT	CASSSRDRDTEAFF
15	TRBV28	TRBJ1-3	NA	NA	TGTGCCAGCAGTTCTGCAATCCTTCACGGAAACACCATATATTTT	CASSSAILHGNTIYF
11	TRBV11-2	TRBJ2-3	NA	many	TGTGCCAGCAGCTTATCCGGTACGCAGTATTTT	CASSLSGTQYF
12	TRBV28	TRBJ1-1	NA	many	TGTGCCAGCAGTTTATTAAGTACTGAAGCTTTCTTT	CASSLLSTEAFF
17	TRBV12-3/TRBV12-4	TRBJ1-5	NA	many	TGTGCCAGCAGTCGGGACACTGGCTCGGGGAGCAATCAGCCCCAGCATTTT	CASSRDTGSGSNQPQHF
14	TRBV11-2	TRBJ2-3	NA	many	TGTGCCAGCAGCTTAGGAGTTCTGGTAGATACGCAGTATTTT	CASSLGVLVDTQYF
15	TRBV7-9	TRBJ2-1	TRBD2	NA	TGTGCCAGCAGCTTACGTAGCGGGGGGGTCGTTCGGCAGTTCTTC	CASSLRSGGVVRQFF
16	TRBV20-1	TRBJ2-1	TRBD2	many	TGCAGTGCTAGAGATCGCGGGGGGTTGTCCTACAATGAGCAGTTCTTC	CSARDRGGLSYNEQFF
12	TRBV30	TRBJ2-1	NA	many	TGTGCCTGGAGTGTACGAGGGGATGAGCAGTTCTTC	CAWSVRGDEQFF
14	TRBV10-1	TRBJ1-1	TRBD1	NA	TGCGCCAGCAGTGCCGGACAGGGCGCGACTGAAGCTTTCTTT	CASSAGQGATEAFF